The T cell receptor (beta chain) under discussion was sequenced for a study of blood T cells in healthy people across ages. Study-level results: CMV status of donors was unknown, possibly confounding expanded clonotype changes.

It was with a sample-barcoded 5' primer and a J-beta primer mix that a second PCR of roughly 6 to 12 cycles was run. All samples gave at least 2.5 million CDR3-containing paired-end reads. TCRdb ran MiXCR on the 5' RACE reads and lists one entry per CDR3 protein. The sample lists approximately 2,000,000 distinct CDR3 sequences, 39% occurring once. To note about this clonotype: Its antigen is unidentified.

Trimming took 1 base from V and 2 from J, leaving 8 bases between them. Germline V gene lookup returns CDR1 SQVTM and CDR2 ANQGSEA. The CDR3 runs 13 residues. Every participating donor contributed about 10 milliliters of peripheral blood through a draw. Extraction yielded at least 5 micrograms of total RNA per sample. The sequenced sample was blood. J is TRBJ1-2 and V is TRBV29-1; no definite D call. This clonotype originated in a human donor in good health. Written as DNA, the CDR3 is TGCAGCGTTGAAGTTTATAGGAACTATGGCTACACCTTC. It yields the protein CSVEVYRNYGYTF.